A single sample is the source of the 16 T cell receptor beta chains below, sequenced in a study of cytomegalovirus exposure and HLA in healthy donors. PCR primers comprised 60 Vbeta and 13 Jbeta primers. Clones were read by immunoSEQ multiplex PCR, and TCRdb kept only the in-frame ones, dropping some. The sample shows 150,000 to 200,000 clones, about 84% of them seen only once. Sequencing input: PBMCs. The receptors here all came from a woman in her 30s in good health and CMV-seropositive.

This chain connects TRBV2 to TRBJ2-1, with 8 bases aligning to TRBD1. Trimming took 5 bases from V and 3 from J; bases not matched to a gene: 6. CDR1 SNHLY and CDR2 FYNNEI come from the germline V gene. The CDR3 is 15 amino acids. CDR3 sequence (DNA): TGTGCCAGCAGTAGGTCGACAGGGGACTACAATGAGCAGTTCTTC. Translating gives CASSRSTGDYNEQFF.

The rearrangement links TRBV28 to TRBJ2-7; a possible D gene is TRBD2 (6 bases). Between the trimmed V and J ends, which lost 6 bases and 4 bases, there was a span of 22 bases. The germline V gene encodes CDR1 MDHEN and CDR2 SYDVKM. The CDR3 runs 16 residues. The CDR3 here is CASRPPGPRAGYEQYF. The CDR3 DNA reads TGTGCCAGCAGACCCCCGGGGCCTCGGGCGGGGTACGAGCAGTACTTC.

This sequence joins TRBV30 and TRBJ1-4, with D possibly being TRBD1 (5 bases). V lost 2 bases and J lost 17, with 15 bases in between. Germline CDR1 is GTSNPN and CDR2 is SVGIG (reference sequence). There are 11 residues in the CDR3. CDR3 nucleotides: TGTGCCTGGAGTCAAGGGGAAGGGGCCTTTTTT. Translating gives CAWSQGEGAFF.

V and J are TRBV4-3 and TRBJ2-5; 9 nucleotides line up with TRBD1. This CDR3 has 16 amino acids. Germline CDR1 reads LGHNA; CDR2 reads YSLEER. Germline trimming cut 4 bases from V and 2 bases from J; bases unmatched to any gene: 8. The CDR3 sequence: CASSRLYDRGQETQYF. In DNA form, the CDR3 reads TGCGCCAGCAGCCGCCTTTACGACAGGGGGCAAGAGACCCAGTACTTC.

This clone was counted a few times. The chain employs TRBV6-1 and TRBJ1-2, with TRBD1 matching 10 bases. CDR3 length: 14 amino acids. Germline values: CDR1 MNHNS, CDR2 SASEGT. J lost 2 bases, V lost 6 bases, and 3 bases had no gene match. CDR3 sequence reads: CASSRQGANYGYTF. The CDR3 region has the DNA TGTGCCAGCAGCAGACAGGGGGCCAACTATGGCTACACCTTC.

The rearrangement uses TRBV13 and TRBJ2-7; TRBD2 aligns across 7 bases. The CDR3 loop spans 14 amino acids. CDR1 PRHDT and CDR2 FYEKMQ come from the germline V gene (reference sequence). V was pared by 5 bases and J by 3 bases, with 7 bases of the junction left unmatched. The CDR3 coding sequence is TGTGCCAGCAGCCTCCTAGCGGAACGCTACGAGCAGTACTTC. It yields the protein CASSLLAERYEQYF.

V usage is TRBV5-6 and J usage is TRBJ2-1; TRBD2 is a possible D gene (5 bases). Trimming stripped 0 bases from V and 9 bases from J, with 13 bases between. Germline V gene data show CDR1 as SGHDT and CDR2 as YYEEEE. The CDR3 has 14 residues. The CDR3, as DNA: TGTGCCAGCAGCTTGGGCATTAGCGAGGGTGAGCAGTTCTTC. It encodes CASSLGISEGEQFF. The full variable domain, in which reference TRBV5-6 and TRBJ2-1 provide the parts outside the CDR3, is DAGVTQSPTHLIKTRGQQVTLRCSPKSGHDTVSWYQQALGQGPQFIFQYYEEEERQRGNFPDRFSGHQFPNYSSELNVNALLLGDSALYLCASSLGISEGEQFFGPGTRLTVL.

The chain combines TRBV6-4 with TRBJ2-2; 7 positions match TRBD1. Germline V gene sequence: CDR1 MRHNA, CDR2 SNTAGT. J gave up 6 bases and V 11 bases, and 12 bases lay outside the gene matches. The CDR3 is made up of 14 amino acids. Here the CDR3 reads CARVRDRVPGELFF. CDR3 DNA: TGTGCCCGCGTAAGAGACAGGGTCCCCGGGGAGCTGTTTTTT.

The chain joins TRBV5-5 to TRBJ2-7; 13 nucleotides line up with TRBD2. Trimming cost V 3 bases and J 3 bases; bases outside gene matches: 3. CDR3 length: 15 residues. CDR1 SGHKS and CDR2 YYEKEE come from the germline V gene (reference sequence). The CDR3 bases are TGTGCCAGCAGCTCCAGGACTAGCGGGAGCTACGAGCAGTACTTC. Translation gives CASSSRTSGSYEQYF.

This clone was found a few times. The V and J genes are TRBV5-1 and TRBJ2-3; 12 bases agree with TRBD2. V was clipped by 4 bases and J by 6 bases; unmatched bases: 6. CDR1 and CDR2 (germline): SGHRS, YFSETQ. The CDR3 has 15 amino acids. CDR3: CASSPLAGGPDTQYF. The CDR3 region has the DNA TGCGCCAGCAGCCCGCTAGCGGGGGGGCCTGATACGCAGTATTTT.

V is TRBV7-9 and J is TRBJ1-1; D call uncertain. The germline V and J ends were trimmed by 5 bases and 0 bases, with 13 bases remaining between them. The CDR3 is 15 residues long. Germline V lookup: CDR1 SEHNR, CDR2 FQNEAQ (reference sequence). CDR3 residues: CASSGRTDLNTEAFF. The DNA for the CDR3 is TGTGCCAGCAGCGGTCGCACTGATCTGAACACTGAAGCTTTCTTT.

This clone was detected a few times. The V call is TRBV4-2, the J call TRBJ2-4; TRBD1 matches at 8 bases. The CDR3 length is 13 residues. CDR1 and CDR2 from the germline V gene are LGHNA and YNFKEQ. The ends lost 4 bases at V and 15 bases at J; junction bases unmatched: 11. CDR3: CASSPPGGGQSYF. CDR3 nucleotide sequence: TGTGCCAGCAGCCCCCCAGGGGGCGGTCAATCGTACTTC.

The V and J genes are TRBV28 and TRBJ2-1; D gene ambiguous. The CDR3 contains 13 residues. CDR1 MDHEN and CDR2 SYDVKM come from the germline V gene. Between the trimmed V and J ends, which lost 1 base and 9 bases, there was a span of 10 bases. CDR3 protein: CASSLSIFSEQFF. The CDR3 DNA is TGTGCCAGCAGTTTATCTATTTTCTCTGAGCAGTTCTTC.

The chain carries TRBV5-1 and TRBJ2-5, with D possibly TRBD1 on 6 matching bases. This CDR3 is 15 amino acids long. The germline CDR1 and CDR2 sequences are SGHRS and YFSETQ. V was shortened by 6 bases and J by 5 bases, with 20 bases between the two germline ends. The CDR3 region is CASKFLQGSQETQYF. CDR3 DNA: TGCGCCAGCAAATTCCTCCAGGGGTCCCAGGAGACCCAGTACTTC. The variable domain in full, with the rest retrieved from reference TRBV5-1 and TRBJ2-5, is KAGVTQTPRYLIKTRGQQVTLSCSPISGHRSVSWYQQTPGQGLQFLFEYFSETQRNKGNFPGRFSGRQFSNSRSEMNVSTLELGDSALYLCASKFLQGSQETQYFGPGTRLLVL.

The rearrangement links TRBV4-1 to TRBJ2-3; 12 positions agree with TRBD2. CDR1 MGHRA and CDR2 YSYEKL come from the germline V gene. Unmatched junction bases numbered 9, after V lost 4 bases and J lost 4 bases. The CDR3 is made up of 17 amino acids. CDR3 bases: TGCGCCAGCAGCCGCCTCAAACTAGCGGGGGGACCAGATACGCAGTATTTT. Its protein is CASSRLKLAGGPDTQYF.

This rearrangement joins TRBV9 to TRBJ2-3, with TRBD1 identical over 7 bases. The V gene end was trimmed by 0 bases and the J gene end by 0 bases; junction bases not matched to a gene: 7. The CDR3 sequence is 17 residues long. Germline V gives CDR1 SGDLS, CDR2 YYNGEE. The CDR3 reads CASSVDAGTASTDTQYF. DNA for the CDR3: TGTGCCAGCAGCGTAGATGCCGGGACAGCTAGCACAGATACGCAGTATTTT. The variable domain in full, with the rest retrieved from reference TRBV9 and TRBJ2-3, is DSGVTQTPKHLITATGQRVTLRCSPRSGDLSVYWYQQSLDQGLQFLIQYYNGEERAKGNILERFSAQQFPDLHSELNLSSLELGDSALYFCASSVDAGTASTDTQYFGPGTRLTVL.